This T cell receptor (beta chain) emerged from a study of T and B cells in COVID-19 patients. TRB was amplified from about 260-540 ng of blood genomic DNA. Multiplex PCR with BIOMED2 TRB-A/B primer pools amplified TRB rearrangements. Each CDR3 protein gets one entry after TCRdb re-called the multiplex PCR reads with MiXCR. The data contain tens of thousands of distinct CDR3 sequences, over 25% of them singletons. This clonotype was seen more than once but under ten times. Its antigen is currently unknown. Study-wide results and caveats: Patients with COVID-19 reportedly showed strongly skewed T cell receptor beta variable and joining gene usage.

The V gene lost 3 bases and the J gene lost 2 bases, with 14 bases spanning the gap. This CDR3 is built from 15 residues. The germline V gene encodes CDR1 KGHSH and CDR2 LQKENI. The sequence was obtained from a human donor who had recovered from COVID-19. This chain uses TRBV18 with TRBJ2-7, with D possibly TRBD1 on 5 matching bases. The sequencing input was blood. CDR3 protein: CASSPGQASAYEQYF. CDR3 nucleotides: TGTGCCAGCTCACCGGGGCAGGCTTCGGCCTACGAGCAGTACTTC.